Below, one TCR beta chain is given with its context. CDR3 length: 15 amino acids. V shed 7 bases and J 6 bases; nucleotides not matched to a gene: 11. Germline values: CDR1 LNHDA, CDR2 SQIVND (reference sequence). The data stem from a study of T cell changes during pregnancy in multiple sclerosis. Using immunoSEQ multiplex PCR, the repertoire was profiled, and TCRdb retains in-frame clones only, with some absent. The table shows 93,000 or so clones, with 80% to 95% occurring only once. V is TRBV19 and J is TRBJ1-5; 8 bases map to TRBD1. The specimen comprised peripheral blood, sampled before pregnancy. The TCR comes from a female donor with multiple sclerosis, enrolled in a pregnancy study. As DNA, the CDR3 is TGTGCCAGTACGTGGACAGGGAGGTTAGGTCAGCCCCAGCATTTT. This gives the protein CASTWTGRLGQPQHF.